The subject of this entry is one TCR beta chain. Its antigen is unknown. These data come from a study of OX40 agonist ivuxolimab in advanced cancers. Study-wide results and caveats: Mean expanded clone counts were higher in CD8+ than CD4+ T cells. Doses of 0.1 to 3.0 mg/kg were accompanied by clonal expansion of CD4+ and CD8+ blood T cells by week 6.

Generated by immunoSEQ multiplex PCR, the TCRdb table keeps only in-frame clones and is missing some. The table shows over 55,000 clones, with roughly nine tenths occurring only once. This material consisted of CD4+ or CD8+ T cells sorted from blood, taken in a trial of the OX40 agonist ivuxolimab. This TCR was recovered from an adult with an advanced solid tumor such as melanoma, head and neck, liver or kidney cancer.

Here the CDR3 DNA reads TGTGCCAGCAGCTTTCTAGGGACAGGGGGATTTCACAATGAGCAGTTCTTC. This gives the protein CASSFLGTGGFHNEQFF. The genes are TRBV5-6 and TRBJ2-1; 11 nucleotides align to TRBD1. Germline CDR1 SGHDT, CDR2 YYEEEE. The CDR3 is 17 residues long. The V gene end was trimmed by 2 bases and the J gene end by 5 bases; junction bases not matched to a gene: 9.